This T cell receptor (beta chain) came from a study of T cell repertoires in cytomegalovirus infection. TCRdb fed the reads into MiXCR, producing one record per CDR3 protein. The data show hundreds of thousands of distinct CDR3 sequences, around a sixth seen once. CDR1 is LGHDT and CDR2 is YNNKEL in the germline V gene (reference sequence). V lost 3 bases and J 6 bases, leaving 13 bases between the germline ends. The CDR3 is 14 amino acids. The sequenced sample consisted of PBMCs. The source is a human donor in good health (CMV status not recorded). Some clones in this sample may be carry-over from other donors' samples. The gene calls are TRBV3-1 and TRBJ2-3; D remains ambiguous. CDR3 sequence reads: CASSHSRSPDTQYF. CDR3 DNA: TGTGCCAGCAGCCATTCGAGGAGCCCGGATACGCAGTATTTT.